The sequence of this T cell receptor beta chain was determined in a study of blood T cell repertoires in COVID-19. This clone was counted once. Sequenced by immunoSEQ multiplex PCR; TCRdb stores in-frame clones only, minus some. The data contain about 110,000 clones, 71% of them seen just once; the ten biggest clones take up roughly 2%. V shed 3 bases, J shed 10 bases, and the junction held 4 bases outside the gene matches. Germline V gene lookup returns CDR1 SGHKS and CDR2 YYEKEE (reference sequence). The CDR3 totals 13 residues. This TCR came from a woman in her 40s with acute or convalescent COVID-19. The chain is built from TRBV5-5 and TRBJ1-6; TRBD1 aligns across 7 bases. Sequenced sample: peripheral blood. As DNA, the CDR3 is TGTGCCAGCAGCTCGACAGGGTTCTCACCCCTCCACTTT. Translated, it gives CASSSTGFSPLHF.